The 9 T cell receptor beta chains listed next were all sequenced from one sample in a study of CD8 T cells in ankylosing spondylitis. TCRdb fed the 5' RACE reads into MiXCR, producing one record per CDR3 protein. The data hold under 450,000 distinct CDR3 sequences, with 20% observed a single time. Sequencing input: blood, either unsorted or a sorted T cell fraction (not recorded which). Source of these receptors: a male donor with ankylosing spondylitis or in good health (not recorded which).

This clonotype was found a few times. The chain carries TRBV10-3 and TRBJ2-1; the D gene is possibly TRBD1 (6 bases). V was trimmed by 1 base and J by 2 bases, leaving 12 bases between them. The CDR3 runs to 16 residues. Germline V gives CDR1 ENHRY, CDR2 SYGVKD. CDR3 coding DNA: TGTGCCATCAGTGAGTTCGACAGGAGACCCTACAATGAGCAGTTCTTC. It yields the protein CAISEFDRRPYNEQFF.

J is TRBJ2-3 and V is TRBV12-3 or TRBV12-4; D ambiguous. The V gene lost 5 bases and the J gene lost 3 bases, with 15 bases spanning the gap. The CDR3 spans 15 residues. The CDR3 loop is CASSTTGSSTDTQYF. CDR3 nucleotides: TGTGCCAGCAGTACGACGGGTTCTAGTACAGATACGCAGTATTTT.

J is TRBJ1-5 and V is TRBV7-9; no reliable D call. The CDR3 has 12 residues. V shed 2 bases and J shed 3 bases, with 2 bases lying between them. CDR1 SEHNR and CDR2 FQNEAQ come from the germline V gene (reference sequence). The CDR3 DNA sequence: TGTGCCAGCAGCTTATTCAATCAGCCCCAGCATTTT. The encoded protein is CASSLFNQPQHF.

Written as DNA, the CDR3 is TGCAGCGGGGGACAGGGTGACGAGCAGTACTTC. Translating gives CSGGQGDEQYF. The genes are TRBV29-1 and TRBJ2-7; 9 bases fit TRBD1. Trimming removed 7 bases from V and 5 bases from J; junction bases left unmatched: 3. This CDR3 is 11 amino acids long. Germline assignment: CDR1 SQVTM and CDR2 ANQGSEA.

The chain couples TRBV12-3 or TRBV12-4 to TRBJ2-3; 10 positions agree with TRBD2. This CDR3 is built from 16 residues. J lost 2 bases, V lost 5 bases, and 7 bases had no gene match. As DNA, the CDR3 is TGTGCCAGCAGTCCGACTAGCGGGCGGCTCACAGATACGCAGTATTTT. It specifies CASSPTSGRLTDTQYF.

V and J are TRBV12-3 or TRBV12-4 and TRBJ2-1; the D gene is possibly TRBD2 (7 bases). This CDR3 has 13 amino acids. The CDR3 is CTIVGGGPNEQFF. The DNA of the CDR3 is TGTACCATAGTCGGCGGGGGCCCCAATGAGCAGTTCTTC.

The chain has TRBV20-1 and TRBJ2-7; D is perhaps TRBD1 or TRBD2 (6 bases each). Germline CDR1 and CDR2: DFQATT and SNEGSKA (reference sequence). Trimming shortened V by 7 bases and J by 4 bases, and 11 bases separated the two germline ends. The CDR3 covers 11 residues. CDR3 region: CSVGGLYEQYF. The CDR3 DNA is TGCAGTGTTGGGGGGCTGTACGAGCAGTACTTC.

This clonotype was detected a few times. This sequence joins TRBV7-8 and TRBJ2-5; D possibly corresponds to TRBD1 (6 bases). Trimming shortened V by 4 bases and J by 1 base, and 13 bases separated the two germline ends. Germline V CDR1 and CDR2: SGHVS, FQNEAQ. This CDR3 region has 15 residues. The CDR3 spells CASSSFGDTQETQYF. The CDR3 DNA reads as TGTGCCAGCAGCTCCTTCGGGGACACCCAAGAGACCCAGTACTTC.

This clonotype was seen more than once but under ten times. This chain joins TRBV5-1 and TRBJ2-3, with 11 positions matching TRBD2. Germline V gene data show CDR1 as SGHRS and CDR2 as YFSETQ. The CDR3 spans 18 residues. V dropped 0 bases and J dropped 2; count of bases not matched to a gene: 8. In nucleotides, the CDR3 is TGCGCCAGCAGCTTGGAACTAGCGGGGGCCCGACTCACAGATACGCAGTATTTT. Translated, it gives CASSLELAGARLTDTQYF. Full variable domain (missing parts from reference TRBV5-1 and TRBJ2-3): KAGVTQTPRYLIKTRGQQVTLSCSPISGHRSVSWYQQTPGQGLQFLFEYFSETQRNKGNFPGRFSGRQFSNSRSEMNVSTLELGDSALYLCASSLELAGARLTDTQYFGPGTRLTVL.